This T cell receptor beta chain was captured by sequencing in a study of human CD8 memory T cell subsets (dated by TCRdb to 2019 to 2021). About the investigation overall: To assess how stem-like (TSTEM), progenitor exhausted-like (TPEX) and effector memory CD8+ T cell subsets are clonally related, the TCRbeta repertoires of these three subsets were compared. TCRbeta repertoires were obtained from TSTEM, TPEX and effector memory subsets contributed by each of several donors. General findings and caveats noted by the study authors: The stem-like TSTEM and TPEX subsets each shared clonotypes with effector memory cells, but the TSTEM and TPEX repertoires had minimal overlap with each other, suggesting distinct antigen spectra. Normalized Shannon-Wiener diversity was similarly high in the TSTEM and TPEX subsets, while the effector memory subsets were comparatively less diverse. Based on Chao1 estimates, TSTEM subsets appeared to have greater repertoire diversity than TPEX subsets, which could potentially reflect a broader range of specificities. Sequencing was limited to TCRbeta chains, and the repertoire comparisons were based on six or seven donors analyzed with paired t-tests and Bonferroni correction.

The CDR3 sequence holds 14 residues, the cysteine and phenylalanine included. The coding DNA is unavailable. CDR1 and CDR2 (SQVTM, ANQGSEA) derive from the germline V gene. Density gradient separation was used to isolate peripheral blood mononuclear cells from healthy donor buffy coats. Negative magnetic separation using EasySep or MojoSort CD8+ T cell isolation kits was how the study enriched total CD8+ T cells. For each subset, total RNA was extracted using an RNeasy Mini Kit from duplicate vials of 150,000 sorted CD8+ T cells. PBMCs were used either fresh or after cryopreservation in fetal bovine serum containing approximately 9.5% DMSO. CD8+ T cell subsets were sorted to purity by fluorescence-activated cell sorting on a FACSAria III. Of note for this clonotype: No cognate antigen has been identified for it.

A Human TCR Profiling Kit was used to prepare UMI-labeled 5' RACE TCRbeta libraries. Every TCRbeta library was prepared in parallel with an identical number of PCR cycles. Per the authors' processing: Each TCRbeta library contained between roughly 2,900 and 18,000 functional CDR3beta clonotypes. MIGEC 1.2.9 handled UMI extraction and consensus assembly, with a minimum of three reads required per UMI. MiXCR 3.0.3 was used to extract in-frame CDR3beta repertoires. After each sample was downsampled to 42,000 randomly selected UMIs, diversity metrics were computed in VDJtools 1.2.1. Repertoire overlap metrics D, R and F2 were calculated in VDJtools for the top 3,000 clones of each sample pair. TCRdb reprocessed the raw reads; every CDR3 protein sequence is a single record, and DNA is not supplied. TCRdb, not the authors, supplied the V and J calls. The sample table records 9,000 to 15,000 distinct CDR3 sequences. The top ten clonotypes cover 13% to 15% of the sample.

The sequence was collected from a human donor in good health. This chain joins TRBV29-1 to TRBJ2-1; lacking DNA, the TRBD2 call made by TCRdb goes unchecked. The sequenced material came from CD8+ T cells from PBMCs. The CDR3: CSVEGVGKDNEQFF.